Listed here are 30 T cell receptor beta chains from one sample, sequenced in a study of blood T cell repertoires in COVID-19. Data came from immunoSEQ multiplex PCR; TCRdb stores just in-frame clones and leaves some out. The profile shows fewer than 150,000 clones, around 85% of them singletons. The sequenced material came from peripheral blood. Receptors originate from a human donor in a cohort sampled during active COVID-19.

This clone counts as medium-sized. J is TRBJ2-7 and V is TRBV27, with TRBD2 identical over 14 bases. Per the germline V gene, CDR1 is MNHEY and CDR2 is SMNVEV (reference sequence). V lost 5 bases, J lost 6 bases, and 12 bases stayed unmatched. The length of the CDR3 is 17 residues. Here the CDR3 reads CASSQGTSGGPWVEQYF. CDR3 DNA sequence: TGTGCCAGCAGTCAGGGGACTAGCGGGGGCCCCTGGGTCGAGCAGTACTTC.

The chain recombines TRBV28 with TRBJ1-6; TRBD1 might be the D (6 bases). From germline, CDR1 is MDHEN and CDR2 SYDVKM. Between the trimmed V and J ends, which lost 8 bases and 8 bases, there was a span of 19 bases. This CDR3 contains 15 residues. CDR3 amino acids: CASFSRDKVDSPLHF. The CDR3 DNA reads as TGTGCCAGCTTCAGCCGGGACAAGGTAGATTCACCCCTCCACTTT.

The chain carries TRBV6-1 and TRBJ1-6, with 8 bases matching TRBD1. Germline values: CDR1 MNHNS, CDR2 SASEGT. The CDR3 loop spans 17 amino acids. V dropped 3 bases and J dropped 6; count of bases not matched to a gene: 10. CDR3 loop: CASSDPQGAEGNSPLHF. CDR3 sequence (DNA): TGTGCCAGCAGTGACCCTCAGGGGGCTGAGGGTAATTCACCCCTCCACTTT.

This clone was observed a handful of times. The genes are TRBV5-1 and TRBJ2-7; 13 bases map to TRBD2. The CDR3 loop spans 21 amino acids. Trimming took 1 base from V and 2 from J; bases not matched to a gene: 18. The germline V gene encodes CDR1 SGHRS and CDR2 YFSETQ. The chain's CDR3 is CASSLWYPPGTSGDGAYEQYF. CDR3 DNA: TGCGCCAGCAGCTTGTGGTACCCCCCCGGGACTAGCGGGGATGGAGCCTACGAGCAGTACTTC.

The gene calls are TRBV4-3 and TRBJ1-4; TRBD1 aligns across 8 bases. CDR3 size: 16 residues. Per the germline V gene, CDR1 is LGHNA and CDR2 is YSLEER. Trimming at V came to 1 base and at J to 7 bases, leaving 8 bases not matched to a gene. CDR3 protein: CASSQAPQGAFEKLFF. DNA for the CDR3: TGCGCCAGCAGCCAAGCACCGCAGGGGGCATTTGAAAAACTGTTTTTT.

The chain couples TRBV4-2 to TRBJ2-1, with 11 positions matching TRBD2. The V segment lost 3 bases and the J segment 6 bases; nucleotides outside the gene matches: 4. The CDR3 totals 15 residues. The germline gives CDR1 LGHNA, CDR2 YNFKEQ. The CDR3, as DNA: TGTGCCAGCAGCCATAGCGGGGGGGCCTTCAATGAGCAGTTCTTC. Translated: CASSHSGGAFNEQFF.

This sequence joins TRBV29-1 and TRBJ1-1; TRBD1 matches at 9 bases. This CDR3 contains 16 residues. J was trimmed by 4 bases and V by 4 bases; bases with no gene match: 13. CDR1 and CDR2 from the germline V gene are SQVTM and ANQGSEA. This CDR3 reads CSVAGTGSQLGTEAFF. CDR3 bases: TGCAGCGTTGCCGGGACAGGGTCTCAACTTGGCACTGAAGCTTTCTTT.

This chain uses TRBV4-3 with TRBJ2-6; tentatively, D is TRBD1 (6 bases). CDR1 LGHNA and CDR2 YSLEER come from the germline V gene. Trimming shortened V by 3 bases and J by 0 bases, and 15 bases separated the two germline ends. This CDR3 contains 18 residues. The CDR3 DNA reads as TGCGCCAGCAGCCAGGTTCTAGGGGGTGGCTCTGGGGCCAACGTCCTGACTTTC. Amino acid sequence: CASSQVLGGGSGANVLTF.

CDR3 amino acids: CASSLDGGNIQYF. CDR3 nucleotides: TGCGCCAGCAGCTTGGACGGAGGAAACATTCAGTACTTC. J is TRBJ2-4 and V is TRBV5-1, with D possibly being TRBD2 (5 bases). V was clipped by 0 bases and J by 6 bases, with 7 bases between them. The germline CDR1 and CDR2 sequences are SGHRS and YFSETQ. The CDR3 is made up of 13 amino acids.

V usage is TRBV15 and J usage is TRBJ2-1, with TRBD2 matching over 9 bases. CDR3 length equals 14 residues. The germline V gene encodes CDR1 LNHNV and CDR2 YYDKDF (reference sequence). Losses at the gene ends were 6 bases for V and 7 bases for J; bases not matched to a gene: 7. CDR3 sequence reads: CATRLAGDRNEQFF. CDR3 DNA sequence: TGTGCCACCAGATTAGCGGGGGATCGGAATGAGCAGTTCTTC.

This chain links TRBV3-1 (or the pseudogene TRBV3-2) with TRBJ2-5; D unclear. The CDR3 is 12 residues long. The germline V and J ends were trimmed by 2 bases and 4 bases, with 5 bases remaining between them. CDR1 LGHDT and CDR2 YNNKEL come from the germline V gene (reference sequence). CDR3: CASSQYPETQYF. The CDR3 DNA is TGTGCCAGCAGCCAATATCCAGAGACCCAGTACTTC.

This rearrangement joins TRBV11-3 to TRBJ2-3; 12 nucleotides agree with TRBD1. The junction had 7 bases not matched to a gene; V was cut back by 1 base and J by 2 bases. This CDR3 is built from 18 residues. Germline-derived CDR1 and CDR2 are SGHNT and YENEEA. Here the CDR3 reads CASSLGGQGARNTDTQYF. The CDR3 DNA sequence: TGTGCCAGCAGCTTAGGGGGACAGGGGGCGCGAAACACAGATACGCAGTATTTT.

The chain links TRBV18 to TRBJ2-7; D is unresolved. With 6 bases removed from V and 6 bases from J, the gap between germline ends came to 9 bases. This CDR3 has 11 amino acids. Germline CDR1 KGHSH, CDR2 LQKENI. The CDR3 nucleotides are TGTGCCAGCTCCGAGGTGGTCGAGCAGTACTTC. Translating it yields CASSEVVEQYF. Drawing the rest from reference TRBV18 and TRBJ2-7, the complete variable domain is NAGVMQNPRHLVRRRGQEARLRCSPMKGHSHVYWYRQLPEEGLKFMVYLQKENIIDESGMPKERFSAEFPKEGPSILRIQQVVRGDSAAYFCASSEVVEQYFGPGTRLTVT.

In its sample, this clone was seen a few times. The rearrangement uses TRBV24-1 and TRBJ2-5; D is perhaps TRBD1 (5 bases). The V and J ends lost 1 base and 4 bases respectively, with 12 bases between them. Germline V gene sequence: CDR1 KGHDR, CDR2 SFDVKD. This CDR3 has 15 residues. CDR3 sequence reads: CATSDFWAGLETQYF. CDR3 DNA sequence: TGTGCCACCAGTGATTTTTGGGCAGGGCTAGAGACCCAGTACTTC.

The genes are TRBV11-2 and TRBJ2-2; TRBD2 matches 10 bases. Per germline, CDR1 SGHAT and CDR2 FQNNGV. The CDR3 totals 15 residues. V was pared by 0 bases and J by 5 bases, with 0 bases of the junction left unmatched. CDR3 bases: TGTGCCAGCAGCTTAGAAGCGGGGGGGACCGGGGAGCTGTTTTTT. The encoded protein is CASSLEAGGTGELFF.

V and J are TRBV9 and TRBJ2-1, with TRBD2 matching 7 bases. Germline lookup yields CDR1 SGDLS and CDR2 YYNGEE. The ends lost 0 bases at V and 7 bases at J; junction bases unmatched: 4. CDR3 length: 14 amino acids. CDR3 amino acids: CASSVAGGPNEQFF. CDR3 nucleotide sequence: TGTGCCAGCAGCGTAGCGGGGGGTCCAAATGAGCAGTTCTTC.

The rearrangement uses TRBV7-2 and TRBJ1-5; TRBD1 aligns across 9 bases. CDR1 SGHTA and CDR2 FQGNSA come from the germline V gene. The CDR3 runs to 15 residues. V lost 4 bases and J lost 3; bases outside the gene matches: 4. CDR3 bases: TGTGCCAGCAGCTCGGGACAGGGAAACAATCAGCCCCAGCATTTT. Translation: CASSSGQGNNQPQHF.

The gene calls are TRBV2 and TRBJ1-1, with D possibly matching TRBD1 (5 bases). The CDR3 has 12 amino acids. The ends were cut back, 6 bases at V and 11 bases at J, with 16 bases in the middle. The V gene's germline CDR1 is SNHLY and CDR2 FYNNEI. This CDR3 reads CASSYTPGDAFF. The CDR3 coding sequence is TGTGCCAGCAGCTATACGCCGGGGGATGCTTTCTTT.

The genes are TRBV20-1 and TRBJ1-5, with unresolved D. Germline values: CDR1 DFQATT, CDR2 SNEGSKA (reference sequence). The CDR3 is 14 residues long. V dropped 3 bases and J dropped 1 base, with 10 bases sitting between them. This CDR3 reads CSASAPESNQPQHF. The CDR3 coding sequence is TGCAGTGCTAGTGCCCCGGAGAGCAATCAGCCCCAGCATTTT.

V is TRBV6-5 and J is TRBJ2-5; D remains ambiguous. CDR3 length: 13 residues. Per germline, CDR1 MNHEY and CDR2 SVGAGI. Trimming removed 6 bases from V and 5 bases from J, with 13 bases in between. The CDR3 bases are TGTGCCAGCAGACGAGGAGAGAGGGAGACCCAGTACTTC. Translated: CASRRGERETQYF.

The chain is built from TRBV6-4 and TRBJ2-1; 9 bases are shared with TRBD1. CDR1 and CDR2 (germline): MRHNA, SNTAGT. With 5 bases clipped from V and 9 bases from J, the junction kept 14 bases outside the gene matches. The CDR3 is 16 amino acids. CDR3 bases: TGTGCCAGCAGTCCTGGGGACAGGGTCACCTTTGGTGAGCAGTTCTTC. Amino acid sequence: CASSPGDRVTFGEQFF.

The genes are TRBV29-1 and TRBJ2-1; 8 bases fit TRBD2. The CDR3 is 15 amino acids. The junction had 9 bases not matched to a gene; V was cut back by 2 bases and J by 6 bases. The germline V gene encodes CDR1 SQVTM and CDR2 ANQGSEA. The CDR3 spells CSVEPLSGGPNEQFF. The DNA of the CDR3 is TGCAGCGTTGAACCCCTGAGCGGGGGACCCAATGAGCAGTTCTTC.

CDR3 in amino acids: CASSFSGVAEAFF. In nucleotides, the CDR3 is TGTGCCAGCAGTTTCTCAGGGGTTGCAGAAGCTTTCTTT. This chain connects TRBV12-3 or TRBV12-4 to TRBJ1-1; D possibly corresponds to TRBD1 (6 bases). CDR3 length equals 13 residues. The ends were cut back, 3 bases at V and 8 bases at J, with 13 bases in the middle.

The chain couples TRBV7-3 to TRBJ2-5; 16 positions match TRBD2. The V and J ends lost 1 base and 5 bases, in that order; junction bases with no gene match: 7. CDR3 length: 18 residues. Germline assignment: CDR1 SGHTA and CDR2 FQGTGA. Here the CDR3 DNA reads TGTGCCAGCAGCTTAATGGCGGGACTAGCGGGGGGGCAGGAGACCCAGTACTTC. Protein sequence: CASSLMAGLAGGQETQYF.

V gene TRBV28 combines with J gene TRBJ1-1; tentative D call: TRBD1 (6 bases). There are 13 residues in the CDR3. The germline CDR1 and CDR2 sequences are MDHEN and SYDVKM. Between the trimmed V and J ends, which lost 4 bases and 12 bases, there was a span of 18 bases. CDR3 in DNA: TGTGCCAGCAGTTCCCAAGACGGGAGGGGGACTTTCTTT. Residues: CASSSQDGRGTFF.

The genes are TRBV7-2 and TRBJ2-2; TRBD1 agrees at 9 bases. CDR1 is SGHTA, CDR2 FQGNSA, per germline. CDR3 length: 17 amino acids. V trimming: 5 bases; J trimming: 2 bases; junction bases outside the gene matches: 9. The CDR3 spells CASSRPRTGVNTGELFF. In nucleotides, the CDR3 is TGTGCCAGCAGCCGCCCCAGGACAGGGGTCAACACCGGGGAGCTGTTTTTT.

The chain carries TRBV19 and TRBJ1-3, with no clear D. The length of the CDR3 is 14 residues. V gave up 6 bases and J gave up 0 bases, with 9 bases separating them. Germline CDR1 is LNHDA and CDR2 is SQIVND (reference sequence). This chain's CDR3 is CASRNGDSGNTIYF. CDR3 DNA: TGTGCCAGTAGGAACGGTGACTCTGGAAACACCATATATTTT.

This clone was seen only once. The chain recombines TRBV7-9 with TRBJ1-1; D is unresolved. CDR1 and CDR2 (germline): SEHNR, FQNEAQ (reference sequence). CDR3 length equals 12 residues. V lost 5 bases and J lost 4, with 8 bases in between. The CDR3 reads CASSPDFTEAFF. The CDR3 DNA is TGTGCCAGCAGCCCAGACTTCACTGAAGCTTTCTTT.

This chain connects TRBV7-2 to TRBJ1-2, with D hard to call. Per the germline V gene, CDR1 is SGHTA and CDR2 is FQGNSA. Trimming removed 2 bases from V and 4 bases from J, with 8 bases in between. The CDR3 covers 13 residues. CDR3 bases: TGTGCCAGCAGCTTACTCGGGAGCTATGGCTACACCTTC. Protein sequence: CASSLLGSYGYTF.

The rearrangement uses TRBV27 and TRBJ2-3, with TRBD2 identical over 9 bases. The CDR3 covers 16 residues. After removal of 3 bases from V and 5 bases from J, the junction contained 9 bases not matched to a gene. The germline V gene has CDR1 MNHEY and CDR2 SMNVEV (reference sequence). This chain's CDR3 is CASSFGGGGAGDTQYF. The DNA for the CDR3 is TGTGCCAGCAGTTTCGGTGGCGGGGGGGCTGGAGATACGCAGTATTTT.